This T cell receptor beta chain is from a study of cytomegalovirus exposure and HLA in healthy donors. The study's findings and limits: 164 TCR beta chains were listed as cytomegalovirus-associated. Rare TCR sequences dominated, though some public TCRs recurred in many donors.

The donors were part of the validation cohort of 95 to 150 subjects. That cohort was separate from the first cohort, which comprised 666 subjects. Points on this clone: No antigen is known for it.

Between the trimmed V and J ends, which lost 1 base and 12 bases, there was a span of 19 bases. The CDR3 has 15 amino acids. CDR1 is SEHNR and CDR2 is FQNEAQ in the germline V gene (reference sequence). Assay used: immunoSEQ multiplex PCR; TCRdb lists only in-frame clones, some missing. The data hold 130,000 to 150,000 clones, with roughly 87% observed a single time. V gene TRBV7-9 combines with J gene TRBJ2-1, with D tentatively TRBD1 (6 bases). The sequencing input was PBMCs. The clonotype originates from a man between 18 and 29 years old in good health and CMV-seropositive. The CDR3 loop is CASSLDGPTGYPQFF. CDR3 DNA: TGTGCCAGCAGCTTAGATGGACCAACAGGGTACCCGCAGTTCTTC.